This T cell receptor beta chain was documented in a study of blood T cell repertoires in COVID-19. CDR3 length equals 14 residues. Germline V lookup: CDR1 SGHVS, CDR2 FQNEAQ. The ends lost 4 bases at V and 8 bases at J; junction bases unmatched: 5. Original analysis: Estimated nucleated cell counts came from reference gene primer amplification. Assay used: immunoSEQ multiplex PCR; TCRdb lists only in-frame clones, some missing. That table gives V, J and clone size, and the DNA gave D and trimming. The sample comprises roughly 150,000 clones, approximately 80% of which are singletons, and 10% to 15% rests with the top ten.

The clonotype originates from a man between 65 and 85 years old who had recovered from COVID-19. The chain joins TRBV7-8 to TRBJ1-6; TRBD1 matches 7 bases. The sample taken for sequencing was peripheral blood. In nucleotides, the CDR3 is TGTGCCAGCAGCTCAAGGACAGGTTATTCACCCCTCCACTTT. Protein: CASSSRTGYSPLHF.